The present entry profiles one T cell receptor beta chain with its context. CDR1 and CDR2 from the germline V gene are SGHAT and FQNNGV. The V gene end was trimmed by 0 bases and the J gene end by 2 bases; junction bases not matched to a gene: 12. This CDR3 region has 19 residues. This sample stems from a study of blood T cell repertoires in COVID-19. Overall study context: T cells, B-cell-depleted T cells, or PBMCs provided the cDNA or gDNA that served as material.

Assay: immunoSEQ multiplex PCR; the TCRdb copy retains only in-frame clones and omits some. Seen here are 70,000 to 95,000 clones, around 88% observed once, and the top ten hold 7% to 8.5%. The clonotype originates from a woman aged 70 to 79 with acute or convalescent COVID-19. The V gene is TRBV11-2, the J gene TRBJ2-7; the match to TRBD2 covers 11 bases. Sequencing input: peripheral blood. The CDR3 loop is CASSLDATSGESRAYEQYF. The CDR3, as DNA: TGTGCCAGCAGCTTAGATGCGACTAGCGGGGAATCTAGGGCCTACGAGCAGTACTTC.